These 14 T cell receptor beta chains were sequenced from one sample in a study of OX40 agonist ivuxolimab in advanced cancers. The assay was immunoSEQ multiplex PCR, and TCRdb's table has in-frame clones only and misses some. In the table there are under 30,000 clones, more than 65% of which are singletons. The sample was CD4+ or CD8+ T cells sorted from blood, taken in a trial of the OX40 agonist ivuxolimab. The receptors come from an adult with an advanced solid tumor such as melanoma, head and neck, liver or kidney cancer.

The V gene is TRBV5-6, the J gene TRBJ1-2; TRBD1 agrees at 9 bases. The CDR3 extends over 16 amino acids. Germline V gene lookup returns CDR1 SGHDT and CDR2 YYEEEE. The trim removed 4 bases at V and 8 bases at J, leaving 15 bases unmatched. The DNA for the CDR3 is TGTGCCAGCAGCGAGGATCCGGGACAGGGCTGGTGGGGCTACACCTTC. This encodes CASSEDPGQGWWGYTF.

This clone was counted a few times. The CDR3 region is CASSPLWRGDIRETQYF. Written as DNA, the CDR3 is TGTGCCAGCTCACCACTGTGGCGGGGCGACATCAGGGAGACCCAGTACTTC. This chain joins TRBV18 and TRBJ2-5, with D maybe TRBD2 (6 bases). V lost 1 base, J lost 5 bases, and 20 bases lay in between. The CDR3 runs to 17 residues. Germline V gene lookup returns CDR1 KGHSH and CDR2 LQKENI.

This clone was seen a few times. The J gene is TRBJ1-1, the V gene TRBV5-6, with a tentative D call TRBD1 (6 bases). V was shortened by 5 bases and J by 4 bases, with 15 bases between the two germline ends. The CDR3 consists of 14 residues. Germline assignment: CDR1 SGHDT and CDR2 YYEEEE. CDR3 residues: CASRNRAGSTEAFF. Written as DNA, the CDR3 is TGTGCCAGCAGAAACAGGGCTGGGAGCACTGAAGCTTTCTTT.

This clone was counted a single time. This rearrangement joins TRBV29-1 to TRBJ2-7; D is ambiguous. Trimming took 4 bases from V and 3 from J, leaving 13 bases between them. This CDR3 comprises 13 residues. The germline CDR1 and CDR2 sequences are SQVTM and ANQGSEA. As DNA, the CDR3 is TGCAGCGTTGTTGTGGGATACGACTACGAGCAGTACTTC. It translates to CSVVVGYDYEQYF.

V gene TRBV27 combines with J gene TRBJ2-7, with TRBD1 matching 8 bases. This CDR3 region has 14 residues. Germline CDR1 MNHEY, CDR2 SMNVEV (reference sequence). The trim removed 5 bases at V and 4 bases at J, leaving 7 bases unmatched. As DNA, the CDR3 is TGTGCCAGCAGTCTTGGGACAGGACCTTACGAGCAGTACTTC. It specifies CASSLGTGPYEQYF.

By share of the sample, this clone is medium-sized. The genes are TRBV19 and TRBJ2-1; 10 nucleotides align to TRBD2. The CDR3 consists of 15 residues. The germline CDR1 and CDR2 sequences are LNHDA and SQIVND (reference sequence). With V trimmed by 6 bases and J by 3 bases, 5 bases remained unmatched. For the CDR3, the DNA is TGTGCCAGTAGCCAAACTAGCGGGGACTACAATGAGCAGTTCTTC. Translated: CASSQTSGDYNEQFF.

The genes are TRBV10-3 and TRBJ2-2; 9 bases are shared with TRBD1. CDR1 and CDR2 (germline): ENHRY, SYGVKD. This CDR3 is 13 amino acids long. After removal of 10 bases from V and 7 bases from J, the junction contained 7 bases not matched to a gene. Here the CDR3 reads CATLGQGIGELFF. The CDR3, as DNA: TGTGCCACCTTGGGACAGGGAATCGGGGAGCTGTTTTTT.

The chain has TRBV7-2 and TRBJ2-1, with D perhaps matching TRBD1 or TRBD2 (5 bases each). The V end lost 6 bases, the J end lost 10 bases, and 19 bases lay between the germline ends. Per germline, CDR1 SGHTA and CDR2 FQGNSA. The CDR3 runs to 14 residues. CDR3 amino acids: CASRPGQGWDEQFF. CDR3 nucleotide sequence: TGTGCCAGCAGACCTGGCCAGGGATGGGACGAGCAGTTCTTC.

The chain has TRBV19 and TRBJ1-1; D uncertain. Germline V lookup: CDR1 LNHDA, CDR2 SQIVND (reference sequence). With 5 bases removed from V and 2 bases from J, the gap between germline ends came to 9 bases. CDR3 length equals 13 residues. The CDR3: CASSVGDNTEAFF. As DNA, the CDR3 is TGTGCCAGTAGTGTTGGGGATAACACTGAAGCTTTCTTT.

The genes are TRBV28 and TRBJ2-3; 8 positions match TRBD2. CDR1 MDHEN and CDR2 SYDVKM come from the germline V gene. The CDR3 has 15 residues. V shed 9 bases, J shed 2 bases, and the junction held 10 bases outside the gene matches. The CDR3 loop reads CASVYTGGATDTQYF. The CDR3 DNA reads as TGTGCCAGTGTGTATACCGGGGGGGCCACAGATACGCAGTATTTT.

V and J are TRBV6-1 and TRBJ2-1; possibly TRBD2 for D (5 bases). Germline CDR1 MNHNS, CDR2 SASEGT. V was cut by 4 bases and J by 3 bases, with 7 bases left in between. The CDR3 contains 13 residues. For the CDR3, the DNA is TGTGCCAGCAGTGTCCGGGACTACAATGAGCAGTTCTTC. Its translation: CASSVRDYNEQFF.

V is TRBV5-4 and J is TRBJ1-1; D gene unclear. V was pared by 1 base and J by 0 bases, with 4 bases between. The CDR3 consists of 13 residues. From germline, CDR1 is SGHNT and CDR2 YYREEE (reference sequence). CDR3 protein: CASSLRLNTEAFF. In DNA form, the CDR3 reads TGTGCCAGCAGCTTGAGGCTGAACACTGAAGCTTTCTTT.

This clone was detected a few times. The chain carries TRBV30 and TRBJ1-6; D is uncertain. The CDR3 is 14 amino acids. V was cut by 3 bases and J by 11 bases, with 17 bases left in between. Germline CDR1 is GTSNPN and CDR2 is SVGIG (reference sequence). CDR3 region: CAWRERVGFTPLHF. DNA for the CDR3: TGTGCCTGGAGAGAGAGGGTCGGGTTTACACCCCTCCACTTT.

The V call is TRBV23-1, the J call TRBJ2-5, with 8 bases fitting TRBD1. TRBV23-1 is flagged as an ORF with uncertain function. Losses at the gene ends were 2 bases for V and 3 bases for J; bases not matched to a gene: 2. The CDR3 extends over 14 amino acids. CDR3 amino acids: CASSQVTGEETQYF. The CDR3 DNA follows: TGCGCCAGCAGTCAAGTGACAGGGGAAGAGACCCAGTACTTC.